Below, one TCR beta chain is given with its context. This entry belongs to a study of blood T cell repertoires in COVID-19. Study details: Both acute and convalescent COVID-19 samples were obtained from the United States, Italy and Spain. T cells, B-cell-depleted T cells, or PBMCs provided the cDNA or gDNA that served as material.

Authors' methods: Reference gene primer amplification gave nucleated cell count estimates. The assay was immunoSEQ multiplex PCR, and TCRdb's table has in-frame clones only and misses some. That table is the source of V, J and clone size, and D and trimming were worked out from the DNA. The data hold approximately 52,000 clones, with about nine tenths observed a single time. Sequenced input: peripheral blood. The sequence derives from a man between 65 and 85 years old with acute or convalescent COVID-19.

DNA for the CDR3: TGTGCCAGCAGTTTACCAGGGGGGCCTAATCAGCCCCAGCATTTT. It translates to CASSLPGGPNQPQHF. The chain uses TRBV7-2 and TRBJ1-5, with 7 bases matching TRBD1. The CDR3 loop spans 15 amino acids. Losses at the gene ends were 6 bases for V and 4 bases for J; bases not matched to a gene: 9. Germline CDR1 SGHTA, CDR2 FQGNSA.